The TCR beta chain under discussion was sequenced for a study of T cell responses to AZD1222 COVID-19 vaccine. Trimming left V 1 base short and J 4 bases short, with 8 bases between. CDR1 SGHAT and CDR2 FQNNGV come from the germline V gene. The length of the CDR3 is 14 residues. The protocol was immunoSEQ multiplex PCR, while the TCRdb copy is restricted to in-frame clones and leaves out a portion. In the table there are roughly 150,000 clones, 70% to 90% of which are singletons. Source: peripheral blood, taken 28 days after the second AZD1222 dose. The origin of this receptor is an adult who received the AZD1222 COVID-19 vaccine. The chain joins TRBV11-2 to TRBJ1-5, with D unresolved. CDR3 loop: CASSLGGANQPQHF. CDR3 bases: TGTGCCAGCAGCTTAGGAGGCGCAAATCAGCCCCAGCATTTT.